One sample yielded the 5 T cell receptor beta chains listed below, sequenced in a study of blood T cell repertoires in COVID-19. The assay was immunoSEQ multiplex PCR, and TCRdb's table has in-frame clones only and misses some. Of around 120,000 clones detected, less than 90% appear once; the ten largest clones hold roughly 11%. Sequencing input: peripheral blood. Every receptor here comes from a man older than 75 with acute or convalescent COVID-19.

The chain joins TRBV18 to TRBJ2-3, with 8 bases identical to TRBD1. The CDR3 is made up of 14 amino acids. Unmatched junction bases numbered 5, after V lost 5 bases and J lost 4 bases. From germline, CDR1 is KGHSH and CDR2 LQKENI. CDR3 in amino acids: CASSYGQGPDTQYF. As DNA, the CDR3 is TGTGCCAGCTCATACGGACAGGGCCCAGATACGCAGTATTTT.

This clone was counted a single time. The chain employs TRBV7-8 and TRBJ1-1, with TRBD1 matching 9 bases. The CDR3 sequence is 16 residues long. The V gene's germline CDR1 is SGHVS and CDR2 FQNEAQ. Trimming cost V 1 base and J 5 bases; bases outside gene matches: 8. The CDR3 region is CASSLEGQGRVTEAFF. The DNA of the CDR3 is TGTGCCAGCAGCTTAGAGGGACAGGGAAGGGTAACTGAAGCTTTCTTT.

This clone was observed a handful of times. J is TRBJ1-2 and V is TRBV28; D not resolved. The CDR3 runs to 16 residues. Per germline, CDR1 MDHEN and CDR2 SYDVKM. V lost 2 bases to trimming and J lost 0 bases, with 13 bases between them. CDR3 sequence: CASSLAGLFPNYGYTF. CDR3 DNA sequence: TGTGCCAGCAGTTTAGCTGGACTGTTTCCTAACTATGGCTACACCTTC.

This clone has more than one count but fewer than ten. The identical CDR3 is also encoded by other nucleotide sequences in the sample. The CDR3 DNA is TGTGCCAGCAGTTTAGACAGAAATACCTACGAGCAGTACTTC. It encodes CASSLDRNTYEQYF. The chain couples TRBV27 to TRBJ2-7, with a possible D match to TRBD1 (5 bases). V was cut by 2 bases and J by 2 bases, with 10 bases left in between. CDR1 is MNHEY and CDR2 is SMNVEV in the germline V gene (reference sequence). The CDR3 loop spans 14 amino acids.

The V and J genes are TRBV6-1 and TRBJ2-2, with D maybe TRBD1 (6 bases). Germline lookup yields CDR1 MNHNS and CDR2 SASEGT. The CDR3 runs 14 residues. V was shortened by 2 bases and J by 5 bases, with 9 bases between the two germline ends. CDR3 coding DNA: TGTGCCAGCAGTGAACTCACAGGGACCGGGGAGCTGTTTTTT. Its protein product is CASSELTGTGELFF.